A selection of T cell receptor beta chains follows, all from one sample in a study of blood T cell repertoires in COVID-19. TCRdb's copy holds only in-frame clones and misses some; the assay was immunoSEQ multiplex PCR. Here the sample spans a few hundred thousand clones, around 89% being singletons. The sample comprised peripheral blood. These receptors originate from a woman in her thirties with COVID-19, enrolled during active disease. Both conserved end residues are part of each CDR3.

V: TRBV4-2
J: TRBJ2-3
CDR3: CASSQVRAGGADTQYF

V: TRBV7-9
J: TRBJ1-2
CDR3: CASSEVGTGSGYTF

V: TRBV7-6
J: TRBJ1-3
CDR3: CASSLARSSGNTIYF

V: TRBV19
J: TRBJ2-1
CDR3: CASSEGTRSSNEQFF

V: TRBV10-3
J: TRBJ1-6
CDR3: CAIRSGQDDNSPLHF

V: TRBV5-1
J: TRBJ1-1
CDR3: CASSLRDGEAFF

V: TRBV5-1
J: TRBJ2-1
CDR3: CASSFPTGGKDEQFF

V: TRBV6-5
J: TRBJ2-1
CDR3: CASSPDRVKDEQFF

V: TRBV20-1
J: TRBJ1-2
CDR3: CSARTDYGYTF

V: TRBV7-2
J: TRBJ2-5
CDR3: CASSLVYRGLGETQYF

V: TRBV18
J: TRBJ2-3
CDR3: CASSPQSTDTQYF

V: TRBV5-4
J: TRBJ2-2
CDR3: CASSLSSGSSKTGELFF

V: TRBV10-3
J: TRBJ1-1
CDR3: CAIRDGTGKEAFF

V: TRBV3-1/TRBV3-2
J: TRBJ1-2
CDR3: CASQGDYGYTF

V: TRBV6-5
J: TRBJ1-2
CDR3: CASRRGGYTF

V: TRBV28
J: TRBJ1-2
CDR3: CASSFLGVRDRGYGYTF

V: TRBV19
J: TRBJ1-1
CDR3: CASSNRDTEAFF

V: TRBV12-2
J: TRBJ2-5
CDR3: CASRLRGGVQETQYF

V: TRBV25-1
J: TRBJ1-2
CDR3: CASSEFSGSGAYGYTF

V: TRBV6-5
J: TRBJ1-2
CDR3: CASSRGQQTNYGYTF

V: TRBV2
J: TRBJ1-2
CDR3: CASTTGYGYTF

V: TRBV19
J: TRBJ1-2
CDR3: CASSVDRVYGYTF

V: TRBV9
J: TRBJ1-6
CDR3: CASSPHGLAPLHF

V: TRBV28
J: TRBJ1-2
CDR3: CASSLSGQPVLGYGYTF

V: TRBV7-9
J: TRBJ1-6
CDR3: CASSTLAGASPLHF

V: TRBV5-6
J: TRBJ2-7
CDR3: CASSPWDRRTYEQYF

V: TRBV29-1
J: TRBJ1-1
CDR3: CSVEDWQGGEAFF

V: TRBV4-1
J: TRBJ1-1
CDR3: CASSYRDEAFF

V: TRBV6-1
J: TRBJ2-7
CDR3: CASSERTGGHEQYF

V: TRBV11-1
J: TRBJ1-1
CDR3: CASSRRVDTEAFF